This entry lists 31 T cell receptor beta chains sequenced from one sample in a study of T cells in Graves' hyperthyroidism and ophthalmopathy. TCR beta CDR3 sequences were amplified from RNA transcripts. The HTBI set primed first-round TCR CDR3 RT-PCR. TCRdb ran MiXCR on the multiplex PCR reads and lists one entry per CDR3 protein. The top ten hold 3.5% to 4% of the sample, which has about 620,000 distinct CDR3 sequences, 16% seen once. The sequenced sample consisted of blood. The origin of the receptors is a woman aged 25-40 years with Graves' hyperthyroidism.

This clonotype was counted a few times. V and J are TRBV29-1 and TRBJ2-5; no firm D call. CDR3 length: 11 residues. Germline CDR1 reads SQVTM; CDR2 reads ANQGSEA. Trimming stripped 0 bases from V and 14 bases from J, with 13 bases between. The DNA of the CDR3 is TGCAGCGTTGAAGATCACCCCACACCCTACTTC. Its protein product is CSVEDHPTPYF. Using reference TRBV29-1 and TRBJ2-5 for the parts outside the CDR3, the full variable domain is SAVISQKPSRDICQRGTSLTIQCQVDSQVTMMFWYRQQPGQSLTLIATANQGSEATYESGFVIDKFPISRPNLTFSTLTVSNMSPEDSSIYLCSVEDHPTPYFGPGTRLLVL.

This clonotype was seen at least ten times. The V and J genes are TRBV28 and TRBJ2-5; perhaps D is TRBD1 or TRBD2 (7 bases each). The CDR3 has 15 amino acids. In germline, CDR1 is MDHEN, CDR2 SYDVKM. V was pared by 4 bases and J by 3 bases, with 15 bases between. The CDR3 protein is CASSSQGRGEETQYF. CDR3 sequence (DNA): TGTGCCAGCAGTTCACAGGGGAGGGGGGAAGAGACCCAGTACTTC.

The chain employs TRBV15 and TRBJ2-1, with 12 bases that match TRBD2. The germline V gene encodes CDR1 LNHNV and CDR2 YYDKDF (reference sequence). There are 15 residues in the CDR3. The ends lost 4 bases at V and 6 bases at J; junction bases unmatched: 4. The CDR3 DNA reads as TGTGCCACCAGCACTAGCGGGAGGGCCAGCAATGAGCAGTTCTTC. Translation gives CATSTSGRASNEQFF.

In its sample, this clonotype was seen a few times. The gene calls are TRBV20-1 and TRBJ1-2, with D uncertain. CDR1 is DFQATT and CDR2 is SNEGSKA in the germline V gene (reference sequence). Trimming removed 1 base from V and 6 bases from J, with 15 bases in between. The CDR3 consists of 14 residues. The CDR3 region has the DNA TGCAGTGCTAGAGCTAATGCGGCAGCCAATGGCTACACCTTC. Translated, it gives CSARANAAANGYTF.

The chain uses TRBV3-1 and TRBJ2-2, with 8 bases fitting TRBD2. The CDR3 sequence is 16 residues long. Trimming removed 4 bases from V and 7 bases from J; junction bases left unmatched: 11. Germline V lookup: CDR1 LGHDT, CDR2 YNNKEL (reference sequence). As DNA, the CDR3 is TGTGCCAGCAGCCTTCGACTAGCGAGGTTATACGGGGAGCTGTTTTTT. Protein product: CASSLRLARLYGELFF.

The chain is built from TRBV20-1 and TRBJ2-1; 8 nucleotides match TRBD2. The CDR3 sequence is 15 residues long. Germline CDR1 DFQATT, CDR2 SNEGSKA (reference sequence). The V gene end was trimmed by 5 bases and the J gene end by 0 bases; junction bases not matched to a gene: 6. The CDR3 DNA follows: TGCAGTGCTTTGGTTAGCGGGGACTCCTACAATGAGCAGTTCTTC. It encodes CSALVSGDSYNEQFF.

At least ten counts were recorded for this clonotype. This chain connects TRBV28 to TRBJ1-2; D remains unclear. CDR1 MDHEN and CDR2 SYDVKM come from the germline V gene. This CDR3 contains 15 residues. V lost 5 bases to trimming and J lost 8 bases, with 21 bases between them. CDR3 coding DNA: TGTGCCAGCAGTCAATACGAACAGCGCCAAGGGGGCTACACCTTC. It specifies CASSQYEQRQGGYTF.

This clonotype was seen a few times. This chain joins TRBV5-1 and TRBJ2-3; 11 bases align to TRBD2. The CDR3 is made up of 17 amino acids. Germline assignment: CDR1 SGHRS and CDR2 YFSETQ. The V gene end was trimmed by 1 base and the J gene end by 6 bases; junction bases not matched to a gene: 10. The CDR3 DNA reads as TGCGCCAGCAGCTTGTTTATTAGCGGGAGGGCCCTCGATACGCAGTATTTT. Translating it yields CASSLFISGRALDTQYF.

J is TRBJ1-1 and V is TRBV12-5; D not certain. The CDR3 runs 14 residues. The germline gives CDR1 LGHNT, CDR2 FRNRAP. V was trimmed by 4 bases and J by 1 base, leaving 10 bases between them. CDR3 protein: CASGSGLGNTEAFF. The CDR3 region has the DNA TGTGCTAGTGGTTCGGGGTTGGGGAACACTGAAGCTTTCTTT.

In its sample, this clonotype was seen a few times. The rearrangement links TRBV5-1 to TRBJ2-3; no clear D gene. Matching the DNA end better, TRBJ1-5 makes the J call doubtful. The CDR3 extends over 17 amino acids. Germline lookup yields CDR1 SGHRS and CDR2 YFSETQ. The CDR3 here is CASSSRLAGASTDTQHF. Written as DNA, the CDR3 is TGCGCCAGCAGCAGTCGACTAGCGGGAGCTAGCACAGATACGCAGCATTTT.

This clonotype has a count of ten or more. V usage is TRBV30 and J usage is TRBJ1-1; D might be TRBD1 (5 bases). The CDR3 covers 13 residues. CDR1 is GTSNPN and CDR2 is SVGIG in the germline V gene (reference sequence). V lost 3 bases, J lost 6 bases, and 14 bases lay in between. CDR3 sequence: CAWSRWLQAEAFF. The CDR3 nucleotides are TGTGCCTGGAGCCGTTGGCTACAGGCTGAAGCTTTCTTT.

The chain couples TRBV6-6 to TRBJ1-1, with TRBD1 matching over 10 bases. This CDR3 has 15 residues. V gave up 2 bases and J gave up 8 bases; unmatched junction bases: 8. Germline CDR1 reads MNHNY; CDR2 reads SVGAGI (reference sequence). CDR3 region: CASSYAGTGVPEAFF. The CDR3 DNA follows: TGTGCCAGCAGTTACGCCGGGACAGGGGTCCCAGAAGCTTTCTTT.

This clonotype was observed a few times. The chain has TRBV20-1 and TRBJ2-2; TRBD1 or TRBD2 may be the D gene (5 bases each). There are 14 residues in the CDR3. Trimming left V 0 bases short and J 7 bases short, with 12 bases between. Germline lookup yields CDR1 DFQATT and CDR2 SNEGSKA (reference sequence). The CDR3 DNA reads as TGCAGTGCTAGAGATTGGGGGAGTGTCGGGGAGCTGTTTTTT. Its translation is CSARDWGSVGELFF.

This clonotype came up a few times. A much larger clone is a single base away; this may be a read error. The rearrangement joins TRBV12-3 or TRBV12-4 to TRBJ2-1; 8 bases align to TRBD2. The CDR3 extends over 14 amino acids. V trimming: 7 bases; J trimming: 6 bases; junction bases outside the gene matches: 8. The CDR3: CASNLGLEGNEQFF. CDR3 in DNA: TGTGCCAGCAATTTGGGACTAGAGGGCAATGAGCAGTTCTTC.

At least ten counts were recorded for this clonotype. This sequence joins TRBV29-1 and TRBJ2-3; D ambiguous. Trimming shortened V by 7 bases and J by 1 base, and 6 bases separated the two germline ends. The CDR3 has 11 amino acids. CDR1 SQVTM and CDR2 ANQGSEA come from the germline V gene. CDR3 DNA sequence: TGCAGCGCCTCGGGCACAGATACGCAGTATTTT. Translated, it gives CSASGTDTQYF.

The chain couples TRBV5-1 to TRBJ2-1, with 13 bases identical to TRBD2. The CDR3 is 16 amino acids. Germline values: CDR1 SGHRS, CDR2 YFSETQ. With 2 bases clipped from V and 10 bases from J, the junction kept 9 bases outside the gene matches. CDR3 in amino acids: CASSFTGTSGIGEQFF. CDR3 nucleotides: TGCGCCAGCAGCTTTACCGGGACTAGCGGGATAGGGGAGCAGTTCTTC.

At least ten counts were recorded for this clonotype. The V and J genes are TRBV6-1 and TRBJ1-1; TRBD1 matches at 10 bases. Germline lookup yields CDR1 MNHNS and CDR2 SASEGT. CDR3 length equals 16 residues. Trimming at V came to 2 bases and at J to 4 bases, leaving 7 bases not matched to a gene. CDR3 bases: TGTGCCAGCAGTGAATACTACCGGACAGGGGGCACTGAAGCTTTCTTT. Protein: CASSEYYRTGGTEAFF.

This chain links TRBV20-1 with TRBJ1-2; D is perhaps TRBD1 (6 bases). CDR1 is DFQATT, CDR2 SNEGSKA, per germline (reference sequence). V was cut by 3 bases and J by 8 bases, with 25 bases left in between. The CDR3 extends over 16 amino acids. The DNA of the CDR3 is TGCAGTGCTAGCTTTTTGGGACATTTGCCCCAAGGCGGCTACACCTTC. Translation: CSASFLGHLPQGGYTF.

This clonotype was counted ten times or more. The chain has TRBV28 and TRBJ1-1; 7 positions agree with TRBD1. The CDR3 loop spans 14 amino acids. Germline loops: CDR1 MDHEN, CDR2 SYDVKM. V gave up 5 bases and J gave up 8 bases; unmatched junction bases: 11. The CDR3 region is CASSRIGGPIEAFF. The CDR3 nucleotides are TGTGCCAGCAGTCGTATAGGGGGCCCTATCGAAGCTTTCTTT.

At least ten counts were recorded for this clonotype. This rearrangement joins TRBV5-6 to TRBJ2-5; a possible D gene is TRBD2 (5 bases). From germline, CDR1 is SGHDT and CDR2 YYEEEE. V was pared by 6 bases and J by 2 bases, with 8 bases between. The CDR3 has 12 amino acids. DNA for the CDR3: TGTGCCAGCACCGGGATGCAAGAGACCCAGTACTTC. It specifies CASTGMQETQYF.

A few counts support this clonotype. The V gene is TRBV12-3 or TRBV12-4, the J gene TRBJ1-1, with a tentative D call TRBD1 (5 bases). Deletions cut 5 bases from V and 7 bases from J, with 17 bases between. The CDR3 sequence is 14 residues long. CDR3 region: CASSPGLPRVEAFF. CDR3 in DNA: TGTGCCAGCAGTCCGGGGCTTCCTAGGGTTGAAGCTTTCTTT.

This clonotype was seen a handful of times. The genes are TRBV12-3 or TRBV12-4 and TRBJ1-5; 10 bases map to TRBD1. The CDR3 runs to 15 residues. V lost 5 bases, J lost 6 bases, and 7 bases stayed unmatched. The CDR3 here is CASSRGQGRGQPQHF. In nucleotides, the CDR3 is TGTGCCAGCAGTCGGGGACAGGGGAGGGGTCAGCCCCAGCATTTT.

V and J are TRBV7-2 and TRBJ2-3, with 8 bases fitting TRBD2. The trim removed 5 bases at V and 2 bases at J, leaving 9 bases unmatched. Germline V gene sequence: CDR1 SGHTA, CDR2 FQGNSA. This CDR3 is built from 16 residues. Here the CDR3 reads CASSPGLARYTDTQYF. The CDR3 region has the DNA TGTGCCAGCAGCCCCGGACTAGCTAGGTACACAGATACGCAGTATTTT.

This clonotype was recorded a few times. This chain joins TRBV5-1 and TRBJ2-1, with D unclear. The CDR3 contains 14 residues. Trimming removed 4 bases from V and 6 bases from J, with 14 bases in between. Germline V gene data show CDR1 as SGHRS and CDR2 as YFSETQ. CDR3 bases: TGCGCCAGCAGCCCCAAGCTTGGGTTCAATGAGCAGTTCTTC. Translated, it gives CASSPKLGFNEQFF.

This clonotype appeared many times. This chain uses TRBV7-8 with TRBJ2-7; 13 bases match TRBD2. The CDR3 loop spans 18 amino acids. The V and J ends lost 1 base and 3 bases, in that order; junction bases with no gene match: 9. Germline V lookup: CDR1 SGHVS, CDR2 FQNEAQ. The CDR3 here is CASSLVGLAGVYVYEQYF. CDR3 DNA sequence: TGTGCCAGCAGCTTAGTCGGACTAGCGGGAGTGTACGTCTACGAGCAGTACTTC.

There are many counts of this clonotype. V is TRBV6-1 and J is TRBJ2-7; 7 nucleotides line up with TRBD2. J lost 6 bases, V lost 7 bases, and 15 bases had no gene match. The CDR3 totals 15 residues. Germline loops: CDR1 MNHNS, CDR2 SASEGT. DNA of the CDR3: TGTGCCAGCACAATGGGGTGGGGGGGTGGAGGCGAGCAGTACTTC. This gives the protein CASTMGWGGGGEQYF.

The chain carries TRBV27 and TRBJ1-1, with D possibly TRBD1 on 5 matching bases. Trimming cost V 3 bases and J 0 bases, with 11 bases left between them. The CDR3 length is 15 residues. CDR1 is MNHEY, CDR2 SMNVEV, per germline (reference sequence). CDR3 residues: CASSLGGALNTEAFF. CDR3 DNA sequence: TGTGCCAGCAGTTTGGGCGGGGCCTTGAACACTGAAGCTTTCTTT.

This clonotype was seen a few times. The rearrangement links TRBV6-1 to TRBJ1-6; the D gene is possibly TRBD1 (5 bases). V was clipped by 5 bases and J by 7 bases, with 9 bases between them. Germline lookup yields CDR1 MNHNS and CDR2 SASEGT. The CDR3 length is 13 residues. The CDR3 protein is CASSHNRNSPLHF. In nucleotides, the CDR3 is TGTGCCAGCAGTCACAACAGGAATTCACCCCTCCACTTT.

There are many counts of this clonotype. The chain uses TRBV2 and TRBJ2-3; 13 nucleotides line up with TRBD2. V was pared by 6 bases and J by 5 bases, with 8 bases of the junction left unmatched. The CDR3 is made up of 16 amino acids. CDR1 and CDR2 from the germline V gene are SNHLY and FYNNEI. CDR3 region: CASRFGTSGAQDTQYF. For the CDR3, the DNA is TGTGCCAGCAGGTTCGGGACTAGCGGGGCACAAGATACGCAGTATTTT.

This clonotype showed up many times. This rearrangement joins TRBV30 to TRBJ2-2, with D possibly matching TRBD2 (5 bases). Germline lookup yields CDR1 GTSNPN and CDR2 SVGIG (reference sequence). There are 14 residues in the CDR3. V was clipped by 3 bases and J by 1 base, with 9 bases between them. The CDR3 DNA reads as TGTGCCTGGAGCCGGGGTGAGAACACCGGGGAGCTGTTTTTT. This codes for CAWSRGENTGELFF.

As regards this clonotype: A read error may be the cause here, since a much bigger clone is one base away. This rearrangement joins TRBV7-2 to TRBJ1-6; perhaps TRBD1 as D (5 bases). Germline V lookup: CDR1 SGHTA, CDR2 FQGNSA. Trimming cost V 4 bases and J 7 bases, with 17 bases left between them. CDR3 size: 16 residues. Written as DNA, the CDR3 is TGTGCCAGCAGCTGGACCTGGGGGAACCAAAATTCACCCCTCCACTTT. Protein: CASSWTWGNQNSPLHF.